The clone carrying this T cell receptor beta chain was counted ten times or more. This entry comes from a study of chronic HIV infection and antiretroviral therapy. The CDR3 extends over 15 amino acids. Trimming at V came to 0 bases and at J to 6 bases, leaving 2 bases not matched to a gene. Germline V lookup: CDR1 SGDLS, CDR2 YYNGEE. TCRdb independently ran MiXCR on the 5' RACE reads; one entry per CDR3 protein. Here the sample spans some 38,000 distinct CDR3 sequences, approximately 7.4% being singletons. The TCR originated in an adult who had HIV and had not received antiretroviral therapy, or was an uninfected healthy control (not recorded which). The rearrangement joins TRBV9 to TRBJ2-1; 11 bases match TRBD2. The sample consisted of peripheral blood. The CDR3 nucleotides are TGTGCCAGCAGCGTAGGCCTAGCGGGAGGCAATGAGCAGTTCTTC. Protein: CASSVGLAGGNEQFF.